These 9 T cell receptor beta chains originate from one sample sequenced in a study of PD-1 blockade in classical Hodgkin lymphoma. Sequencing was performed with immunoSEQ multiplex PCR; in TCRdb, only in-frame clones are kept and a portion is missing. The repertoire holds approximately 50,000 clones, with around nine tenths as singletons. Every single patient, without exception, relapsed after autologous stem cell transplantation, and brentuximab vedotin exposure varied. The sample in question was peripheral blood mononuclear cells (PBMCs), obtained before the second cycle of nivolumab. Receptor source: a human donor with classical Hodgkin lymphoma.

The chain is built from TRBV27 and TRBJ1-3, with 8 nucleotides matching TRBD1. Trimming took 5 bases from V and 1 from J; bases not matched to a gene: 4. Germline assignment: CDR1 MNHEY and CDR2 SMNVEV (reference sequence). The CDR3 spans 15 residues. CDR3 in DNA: TGTGCCAGCAGTGCCTGGACAGGGTCTGGAAACACCATATATTTT. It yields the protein CASSAWTGSGNTIYF.

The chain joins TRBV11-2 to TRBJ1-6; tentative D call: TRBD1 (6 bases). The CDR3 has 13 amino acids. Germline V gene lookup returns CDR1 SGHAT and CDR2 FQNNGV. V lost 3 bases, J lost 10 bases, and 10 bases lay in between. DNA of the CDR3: TGTGCCAGCAGCTTCAACAGGGAATCACCCCTCCACTTT. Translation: CASSFNRESPLHF.

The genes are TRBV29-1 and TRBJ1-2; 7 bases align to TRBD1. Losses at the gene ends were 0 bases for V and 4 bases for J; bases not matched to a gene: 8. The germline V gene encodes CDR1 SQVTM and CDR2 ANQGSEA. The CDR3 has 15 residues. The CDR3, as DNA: TGCAGCGTTGAAGATATGATACAGGGGACCTATGGCTACACCTTC. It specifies CSVEDMIQGTYGYTF.

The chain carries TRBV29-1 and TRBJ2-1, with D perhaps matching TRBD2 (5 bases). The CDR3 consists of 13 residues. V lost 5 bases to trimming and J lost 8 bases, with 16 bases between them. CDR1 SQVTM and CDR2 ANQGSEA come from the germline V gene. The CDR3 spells CSVRGGVFYEQFF. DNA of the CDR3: TGCAGCGTTCGGGGTGGCGTTTTTTATGAGCAGTTCTTC.

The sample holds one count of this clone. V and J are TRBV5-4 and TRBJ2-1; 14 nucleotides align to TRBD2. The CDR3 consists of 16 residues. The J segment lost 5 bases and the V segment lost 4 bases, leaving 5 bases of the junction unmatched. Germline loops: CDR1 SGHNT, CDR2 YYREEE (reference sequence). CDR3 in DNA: TGTGCCAGCAGCCGAGGACTAGCGGGGGGTAACAATGAGCAGTTCTTC. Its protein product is CASSRGLAGGNNEQFF.

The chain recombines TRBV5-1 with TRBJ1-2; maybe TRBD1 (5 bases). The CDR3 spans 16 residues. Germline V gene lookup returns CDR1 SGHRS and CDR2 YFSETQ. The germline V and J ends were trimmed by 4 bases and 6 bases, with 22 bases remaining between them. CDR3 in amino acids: CASSHDGYGGKDGYTF. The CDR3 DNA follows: TGCGCCAGCAGCCATGACGGTTATGGGGGAAAGGATGGCTACACCTTC.

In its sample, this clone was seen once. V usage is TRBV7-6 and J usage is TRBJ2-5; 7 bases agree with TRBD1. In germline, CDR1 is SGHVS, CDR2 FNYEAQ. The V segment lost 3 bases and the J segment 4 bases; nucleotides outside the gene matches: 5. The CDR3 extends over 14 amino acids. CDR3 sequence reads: CASSLTGQIETQYF. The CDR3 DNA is TGTGCCAGCAGCTTGACGGGACAGATAGAGACCCAGTACTTC.

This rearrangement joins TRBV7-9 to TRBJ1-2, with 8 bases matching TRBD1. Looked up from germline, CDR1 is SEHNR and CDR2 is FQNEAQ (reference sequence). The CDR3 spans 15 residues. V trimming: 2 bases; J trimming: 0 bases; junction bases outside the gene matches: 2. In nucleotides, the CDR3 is TGTGCCAGCAGCTTAAGGGACAGGACTAACTATGGCTACACCTTC. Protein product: CASSLRDRTNYGYTF.

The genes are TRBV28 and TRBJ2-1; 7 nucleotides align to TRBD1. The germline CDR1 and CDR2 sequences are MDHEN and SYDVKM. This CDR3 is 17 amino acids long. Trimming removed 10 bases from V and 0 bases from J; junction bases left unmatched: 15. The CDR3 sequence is CATRLTGTVSSYNEQFF. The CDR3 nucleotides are TGTGCCACCCGCCTAACCGGGACAGTTAGCTCCTACAATGAGCAGTTCTTC.